These 16 T cell receptor beta chains were sequenced from one sample in a study of human T cells and chemical hapten exposure. One entry per CDR3 protein, called by TCRdb with MiXCR from the RACE reads. The sample includes roughly 190,000 distinct CDR3 sequences, 20% to 25% of them seen just once. Time point specified: patch test 1, 2 weeks after DPC sensitization. Documented treatment: therapeutic diphenylcyclopropenone sensitization with weekly scalp DPC. The material was whole blood, obtained in connection with sensitization to the hapten diphenylcyclopropenone (DPC). These receptors were collected from a woman in her 50s with alopecia areata. Some clones in this sample may be carry-over from other donors' samples.

In this sample, this clonotype turned up many times. The chain links TRBV5-1 to TRBJ2-7, with D unclear. V lost 1 base and J lost 3, with 14 bases in between. CDR1 is SGHRS, CDR2 YFSETQ, per germline. The CDR3 contains 15 residues. The CDR3 bases are TGCGCCAGCAGCTTGAGACGGACGGTCGACTACGAGCAGTACTTC. Residues: CASSLRRTVDYEQYF. The variable domain in full, with the rest retrieved from reference TRBV5-1 and TRBJ2-7, is KAGVTQTPRYLIKTRGQQVTLSCSPISGHRSVSWYQQTPGQGLQFLFEYFSETQRNKGNFPGRFSGRQFSNSRSEMNVSTLELGDSALYLCASSLRRTVDYEQYFGPGTRLTVT.

The sample holds a few counts of this clonotype. The chain uses TRBV4-2 and TRBJ2-7; 8 positions match TRBD2. CDR1 LGHNA and CDR2 YNFKEQ come from the germline V gene. The trim removed 4 bases at V and 0 bases at J, leaving 8 bases unmatched. This CDR3 spans 16 amino acids. This CDR3 reads CASSRTSGYPSYEQYF. The CDR3 DNA is TGTGCCAGCAGCCGAACTAGCGGATATCCCTCCTACGAGCAGTACTTC.

This clonotype was detected only a few times. The V call is TRBV28, the J call TRBJ2-1, with D uncertain. The CDR3 is 12 amino acids. Trimming took off 1 base at V and 6 bases at J, with 4 bases between the two ends. Germline CDR1 reads MDHEN; CDR2 reads SYDVKM. CDR3 sequence (DNA): TGTGCCAGCAGTTTATCTCGCAATGAGCAGTTCTTC. This translates into CASSLSRNEQFF.

The chain employs TRBV12-3 or TRBV12-4 and TRBJ2-7; D is perhaps TRBD1 or TRBD2 (6 bases each). The V and J ends lost 5 bases and 2 bases respectively, with 13 bases between them. The CDR3 loop spans 14 amino acids. For the CDR3, the DNA is TGTGCCAGCAGTAGCCGGGGGCCGGCCTACGAGCAGTACTTC. This gives the protein CASSSRGPAYEQYF.

The chain is built from TRBV5-1 and TRBJ2-1; a weak D match, TRBD2 (5 bases). This CDR3 has 13 amino acids. The ends were cut back, 1 base at V and 10 bases at J, with 12 bases in the middle. Germline V gene data show CDR1 as SGHRS and CDR2 as YFSETQ. The CDR3: CASSLLGEGEQFF. The CDR3 DNA reads TGCGCCAGCAGCTTGTTAGGAGAGGGCGAGCAGTTCTTC.

The chain links TRBV4-1 to TRBJ2-1; 9 nucleotides match TRBD2. The length of the CDR3 is 15 residues. Germline loops: CDR1 MGHRA, CDR2 YSYEKL. J gave up 9 bases and V 4 bases, and 10 bases lay outside the gene matches. CDR3 DNA: TGCGCCAGCAGCCCCGGACTAGCGCGGAGCGTTGAGCAGTTCTTC. Translation gives CASSPGLARSVEQFF.

The J gene is TRBJ2-7, the V gene TRBV2, with D hard to call. The CDR3 has 16 residues. Germline CDR1 is SNHLY and CDR2 is FYNNEI. Trimming removed 8 bases from V and 4 bases from J, with 24 bases in between. Written as DNA, the CDR3 is TGTGCCAGCCGAATCAACGACGGACCGCAGTTTTACGAGCAGTACTTC. Its protein product is CASRINDGPQFYEQYF.

The sample holds a few counts of this clonotype. V is TRBV29-1 and J is TRBJ2-5, with D maybe TRBD1 (6 bases). Trimming shortened V by 5 bases and J by 5 bases, and 9 bases separated the two germline ends. This CDR3 contains 11 residues. Germline CDR1 is SQVTM and CDR2 is ANQGSEA. Here the CDR3 DNA reads TGCAGCGTTAGGGGGTTGGAGACCCAGTACTTC. It encodes CSVRGLETQYF.

Only a few counts were recorded for this clonotype. This chain joins TRBV5-8 and TRBJ2-7; D may correspond to TRBD1 or TRBD2 (5 bases each). V lost 0 bases and J lost 7, with 8 bases in between. The CDR3 spans 12 residues. The germline V gene encodes CDR1 SGHTS and CDR2 YDEGEE. In nucleotides, the CDR3 is TGTGCCAGCAGCTTGGTGGGGGTAGAGCAGTACTTC. This encodes CASSLVGVEQYF.

The chain couples TRBV20-1 to TRBJ2-7; a possible D gene is TRBD1 (5 bases). This CDR3 region has 12 residues. Trimming pared 6 bases from V and 4 bases from J, leaving 13 bases between. From germline, CDR1 is DFQATT and CDR2 SNEGSKA (reference sequence). For the CDR3, the DNA is TGCAGTGCCATCGCTAGGGGATACGAGCAGTACTTC. This translates into CSAIARGYEQYF.

This clonotype appeared a few times. The chain couples TRBV27 to TRBJ2-7, with D uncertain. Germline CDR1 reads MNHEY; CDR2 reads SMNVEV (reference sequence). V lost 3 bases and J lost 3, with 9 bases in between. The CDR3 is made up of 13 amino acids. DNA of the CDR3: TGTGCCAGCAGTTTTGGTAGCATCTACGAGCAGTACTTC. It specifies CASSFGSIYEQYF.

The gene calls are TRBV5-1 and TRBJ1-1; D may be TRBD1 (5 bases). The CDR3 covers 16 residues. CDR1 and CDR2 (germline): SGHRS, YFSETQ. The V gene lost 0 bases and the J gene lost 4 bases, with 16 bases spanning the gap. The DNA of the CDR3 is TGCGCCAGCAGCTTGGGCTGGGGGTCTGTCAGCACTGAAGCTTTCTTT. Translating gives CASSLGWGSVSTEAFF. The variable domain in full, with the rest retrieved from reference TRBV5-1 and TRBJ1-1, is KAGVTQTPRYLIKTRGQQVTLSCSPISGHRSVSWYQQTPGQGLQFLFEYFSETQRNKGNFPGRFSGRQFSNSRSEMNVSTLELGDSALYLCASSLGWGSVSTEAFFGQGTRLTVV.

This sequence joins TRBV5-1 and TRBJ2-2, with 8 bases matching TRBD1. CDR1 and CDR2 from the germline V gene are SGHRS and YFSETQ. The CDR3 contains 16 residues. With 1 base clipped from V and 4 bases from J, the junction kept 6 bases outside the gene matches. CDR3 nucleotides: TGCGCCAGCAGCTTGCGCGGACAGGGAAGCACCGGGGAGCTGTTTTTT. It yields the protein CASSLRGQGSTGELFF.

The rearrangement joins TRBV29-1 to TRBJ1-1; D is unresolved. Trimming took off 5 bases at V and 0 bases at J, with 10 bases between the two ends. This CDR3 contains 13 residues. CDR1 is SQVTM and CDR2 is ANQGSEA in the germline V gene. DNA of the CDR3: TGCAGCGTTATAGACCGGATGAACACTGAAGCTTTCTTT. Protein sequence: CSVIDRMNTEAFF.

This clonotype was observed a handful of times. J is TRBJ1-1 and V is TRBV6-5, with 11 nucleotides matching TRBD1. With V trimmed by 2 bases and J by 2 bases, 7 bases remained unmatched. The CDR3 extends over 17 amino acids. In germline, CDR1 is MNHEY, CDR2 SVGAGI. The CDR3 spells CASSYADRGRANTEAFF. For the CDR3, the DNA is TGTGCCAGCAGTTACGCGGACAGGGGGCGAGCTAACACTGAAGCTTTCTTT.

Ten or more counts support this clonotype. This chain joins TRBV28 and TRBJ1-6; D is unresolved. Germline assignment: CDR1 MDHEN and CDR2 SYDVKM. Trimming took 2 bases from V and 0 from J, leaving 8 bases between them. This CDR3 spans 16 amino acids. CDR3 DNA sequence: TGTGCCAGCAGTTTAGGAGGAAGCTCCTATAATTCACCCCTCCACTTT. It yields the protein CASSLGGSSYNSPLHF.